This T cell receptor (beta chain) was retrieved from a study of control samples from healthy donors and cancer patients. CDR3 length equals 11 residues. Germline V gives CDR1 MGHDK, CDR2 SYGVNS. Trimming took 7 bases from V and 8 from J, leaving 11 bases between them. Only in-frame clones appear in the TCRdb table, and some are missing; sequencing was by immunoSEQ multiplex PCR. The table includes 90,000 or so clones, about four fifths detected once. This receptor was obtained from a man in his 70s with lung cancer. Sequences were obtained from PBMCs. The V gene is TRBV25-1, the J gene TRBJ1-1; D remains unclear. The CDR3 coding sequence is TGTGCCAGCAAGGTGGGCTCAGAAGCTTTCTTT. It yields the protein CASKVGSEAFF.